Presented here are 3 T cell receptor beta chains from one specimen sequenced in a study of blood T cell repertoires in COVID-19. Profiled with immunoSEQ multiplex PCR; TCRdb holds only in-frame clones, not every one. The sample includes some 200,000 clones, roughly nine tenths of them seen just once. Sequencing was done on a sample of peripheral blood. These receptors came from a woman in her 70s with acute or convalescent COVID-19.

V and J are TRBV5-1 and TRBJ1-2, with D unclear. The CDR3 is 12 residues long. V was clipped by 4 bases and J by 9 bases, with 13 bases between them. Germline CDR1 reads SGHRS; CDR2 reads YFSETQ. This chain's CDR3 is CASSPGGFSYTF. The DNA for the CDR3 is TGCGCCAGCAGCCCCGGCGGCTTTAGCTACACCTTC.

The chain carries TRBV28 and TRBJ1-5, with TRBD1 identical over 9 bases. V dropped 4 bases and J dropped 6; count of bases not matched to a gene: 4. The germline V gene has CDR1 MDHEN and CDR2 SYDVKM. CDR3 length: 14 amino acids. CDR3 bases: TGTGCCAGCAGTTACAGGGGGCGTATTCAGCCCCAGCATTTT. As protein: CASSYRGRIQPQHF. The full variable domain, rest sourced from reference TRBV28 and TRBJ1-5, is DVKVTQSSRYLVKRTGEKVFLECVQDMDHENMFWYRQDPGLGLRLIYFSYDVKMKEKGDIPEGYSVSREKKERFSLILESASTNQTSMYLCASSYRGRIQPQHFGDGTRLSIL.

This chain links TRBV28 with TRBJ2-7; 9 bases align to TRBD2. After removal of 7 bases from V and 4 bases from J, the junction contained 5 bases not matched to a gene. CDR3 size: 13 residues. Germline CDR1 reads MDHEN; CDR2 reads SYDVKM. The DNA of the CDR3 is TGTGCCAGCACCCTTAGCGGGAGTTACGAGCAGTACTTC. Translation gives CASTLSGSYEQYF.